Following are 13 T cell receptor beta chains from one sample sequenced in a study of control samples from healthy donors and cancer patients (dated by TCRdb to the early 2020s). Libraries were constructed by the immunoSEQ multiplex PCR assay. TCRdb re-hosts the immuneACCESS table, in-frame sequences only. Its copies lack some clones; in the studies checked, an unresolved V gene accounts for under half of them, and the cause for the rest is not known. This sample gives about 180,000 clones in total; 75% to 95% of them show up just once. The ten largest clones add up to around 2% of the sample. The source material was blood. The receptors derive from a middle-aged woman in good health.

The chain carries TRBV12-3 or TRBV12-4 and TRBJ2-1; D gene uncertain. This CDR3 has 13 amino acids. Trimming took 5 bases from V and 7 from J, leaving 12 bases between them. This CDR3 is CASSPPNGNEQFF. In nucleotides, the CDR3 is TGTGCCAGCAGTCCCCCCAACGGGAATGAGCAGTTCTTC.

The chain couples TRBV6-2 or TRBV6-3 to TRBJ2-7; TRBD1 is a possible D gene (6 bases). CDR3 length: 13 residues. The V and J ends lost 0 bases and 6 bases respectively, with 9 bases between them. Germline CDR1 MNHEY, CDR2 SVGEGT. In DNA, the CDR3 is TGTGCCAGCAGTTACTCGAGAGGGGGCGAGCAGTACTTC. Protein: CASSYSRGGEQYF.

The V call is TRBV10-3, the J call TRBJ2-7, with D possibly being TRBD1 or TRBD2 (7 bases each). Germline CDR1 and CDR2: ENHRY and SYGVKD. The CDR3 spans 13 residues. Trimming stripped 7 bases from V and 7 bases from J, with 17 bases between. The CDR3 sequence: CAIMGRGLGEQYF. Written as DNA, the CDR3 is TGTGCCATCATGGGGAGGGGGCTCGGAGAGCAGTACTTC.

This clone is medium-sized by share. The chain combines TRBV6-6 with TRBJ2-7; D is possibly TRBD1 or TRBD2 (5 bases each). CDR3 length: 14 residues. Germline CDR1 is MNHNY and CDR2 is SVGAGI (reference sequence). V was clipped by 7 bases and J by 6 bases, with 19 bases between them. CDR3 sequence reads: CASIQSGPAAEQYF. CDR3 bases: TGTGCCAGCATCCAATCGGGACCGGCGGCCGAGCAGTACTTC.

The CDR3 region is CASSPRGVRNTEAFF. As DNA, the CDR3 is TGTGCCAGCAGCCCGCGGGGGGTAAGGAACACTGAAGCTTTCTTT. This chain connects TRBV3-1 (or the pseudogene TRBV3-2) to TRBJ1-1, with D possibly TRBD1 on 5 matching bases. This CDR3 has 15 amino acids. Germline CDR1 is LGHDT and CDR2 is YNNKEL (reference sequence). V was shortened by 4 bases and J by 1 base, with 13 bases between the two germline ends.

This sequence joins TRBV2 and TRBJ2-5; tentatively, D is TRBD1 (6 bases). Germline loops: CDR1 SNHLY, CDR2 FYNNEI. Deletions cut 9 bases from V and 3 bases from J, with 17 bases between. The CDR3 has 14 amino acids. The CDR3 region is CASFRDIKKETQYF. In nucleotides, the CDR3 is TGTGCCAGTTTCCGGGACATAAAGAAAGAGACCCAGTACTTC.

The chain employs TRBV10-3 and TRBJ1-4, with 9 bases matching TRBD1. There are 14 residues in the CDR3. Looked up from germline, CDR1 is ENHRY and CDR2 is SYGVKD. CDR3 in DNA: TGTGCTACCTCTCCGACAGGGGGGTATGAAAAACTGTTTTTT. This codes for CATSPTGGYEKLFF.

The chain employs TRBV2 and TRBJ2-7; D is perhaps TRBD1 or TRBD2 (5 bases each). V lost 5 bases to trimming and J lost 4 bases, with 9 bases between them. Germline V CDR1 and CDR2: SNHLY, FYNNEI. The length of the CDR3 is 12 residues. CDR3 nucleotides: TGTGCCAGCAGTACTAGGGGATACGAGCAGTACTTC. Protein: CASSTRGYEQYF.

This chain connects TRBV4-2 to TRBJ1-1, with D possibly TRBD1 on 5 matching bases. The germline V gene has CDR1 LGHNA and CDR2 YNFKEQ. The V end lost 0 bases, the J end lost 4 bases, and 15 bases lay between the germline ends. The CDR3 sequence is 16 residues long. The CDR3 loop is CASSQEAGTFGTEAFF. The CDR3 DNA reads TGTGCCAGCAGCCAAGAGGCAGGGACGTTCGGCACTGAAGCTTTCTTT.

The chain employs TRBV4-2 and TRBJ2-3, with 13 bases aligning to TRBD2. This CDR3 comprises 17 residues. Germline trimming cut 5 bases from V and 6 bases from J; bases unmatched to any gene: 11. CDR1 and CDR2 (germline): LGHNA, YNFKEQ. DNA of the CDR3: TGTGCCAGCAGCTCGCGACTAGCGGGGGGCTACCAGGATACGCAGTATTTT. Its translation: CASSSRLAGGYQDTQYF.

The rearrangement joins TRBV19 to TRBJ1-1, with TRBD1 identical over 11 bases. Germline values: CDR1 LNHDA, CDR2 SQIVND (reference sequence). CDR3 length: 16 amino acids. V lost 3 bases to trimming and J lost 0 bases; unmatched junction nucleotides: 3. The CDR3 nucleotides are TGTGCCAGTAGTATCAGGACAGGGGGCTTGAACACTGAAGCTTTCTTT. This translates into CASSIRTGGLNTEAFF.

The rearrangement uses TRBV27 and TRBJ2-7, with D tentatively TRBD2 (6 bases). The CDR3 spans 13 residues. V was cut by 2 bases and J by 3 bases, with 8 bases left in between. Germline CDR1 MNHEY, CDR2 SMNVEV (reference sequence). CDR3 amino acids: CASSLGGNYEQYF. The CDR3 coding sequence is TGTGCCAGCAGTTTAGGGGGGAACTACGAGCAGTACTTC.

The V gene is TRBV5-6, the J gene TRBJ1-6, with 7 bases lining up with TRBD1. This CDR3 is 15 amino acids long. The V segment lost 3 bases and the J segment 11 bases; nucleotides outside the gene matches: 11. CDR1 and CDR2 from the germline V gene are SGHDT and YYEEEE. The CDR3 region has the DNA TGTGCCAGCAGCTCCTCAGACAGGGTGATAACACCCCTCCACTTT. The encoded protein is CASSSSDRVITPLHF. The full variable domain, with the rest looked up from reference TRBV5-6 and TRBJ1-6, is DAGVTQSPTHLIKTRGQQVTLRCSPKSGHDTVSWYQQALGQGPQFIFQYYEEEERQRGNFPDRFSGHQFPNYSSELNVNALLLGDSALYLCASSSSDRVITPLHFGNGTRLTVT.